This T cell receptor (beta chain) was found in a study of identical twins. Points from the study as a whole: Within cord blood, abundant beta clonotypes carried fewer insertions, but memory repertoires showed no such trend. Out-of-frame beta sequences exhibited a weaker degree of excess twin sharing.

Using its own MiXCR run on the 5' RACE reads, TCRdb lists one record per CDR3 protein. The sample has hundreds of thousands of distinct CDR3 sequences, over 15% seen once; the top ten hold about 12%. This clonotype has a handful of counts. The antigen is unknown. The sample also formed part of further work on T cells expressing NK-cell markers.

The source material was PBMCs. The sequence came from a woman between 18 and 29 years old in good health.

CDR3 loop: CASSSPGPLYF. The CDR3 region has the DNA TGTGCCAGCAGTTCACCGGGACCCCTGTACTTC. The chain employs TRBV6-5 and TRBJ2-7; D may correspond to TRBD1 or TRBD2 (5 bases each). Trimming stripped 4 bases from V and 12 bases from J, with 13 bases between. Germline lookup yields CDR1 MNHEY and CDR2 SVGAGI. The CDR3 has 11 residues.